One and the same sample provided the 9 T cell receptor beta chains below, sequenced in a study of siplizumab effects on memory and regulatory T cells. Sequencing was performed with immunoSEQ multiplex PCR; in TCRdb, only in-frame clones are kept and a portion is missing. There are roughly 97,000 clones in the sample; over 90% occur only once, and 0.62% lies in the top ten. Input material: Tregs sorted from blood. These receptors were collected from a human donor in good health.

V and J are TRBV6-1 and TRBJ1-4, with TRBD1 matching over 9 bases. V dropped 4 bases and J dropped 7; count of bases not matched to a gene: 7. This CDR3 region has 15 residues. The germline V gene has CDR1 MNHNS and CDR2 SASEGT. This CDR3 reads CASSVTGGRSEKLFF. DNA of the CDR3: TGTGCCAGCAGTGTCACAGGGGGCCGTAGTGAAAAACTGTTTTTT.

V is TRBV18 and J is TRBJ2-7; 8 bases are a match to TRBD2. V lost 2 bases and J lost 1; bases outside the gene matches: 4. Germline CDR1 is KGHSH and CDR2 is LQKENI. The CDR3 contains 15 residues. The CDR3 protein is CASSPSSGGSYEQYF. CDR3 sequence (DNA): TGTGCCAGCTCACCATCCAGCGGGGGTTCCTACGAGCAGTACTTC.

This CDR3 reads CASDPRQTTNEKLFF. CDR3 nucleotide sequence: TGTGCCTCAGACCCTAGACAGACAACTAATGAAAAACTGTTTTTT. The rearrangement links TRBV30 to TRBJ1-4; weak D call: TRBD1 (5 bases). Germline assignment: CDR1 GTSNPN and CDR2 SVGIG (reference sequence). The CDR3 is 15 residues long. Trimming took off 7 bases at V and 0 bases at J, with 15 bases between the two ends.

The chain carries TRBV6-1 and TRBJ2-3; TRBD1 agrees at 8 bases. There are 13 residues in the CDR3. Trimming took 9 bases from V and 6 from J; bases not matched to a gene: 8. Germline-derived CDR1 and CDR2 are MNHNS and SASEGT. The DNA of the CDR3 is TGTGCCAGTTCCAACCAGGGGGCCGATACGCAGTATTTT. Amino acid sequence: CASSNQGADTQYF.

The V call is TRBV5-8, the J call TRBJ1-2; the D is unclear. CDR1 SGHTS and CDR2 YDEGEE come from the germline V gene. CDR3 length: 14 residues. V gave up 4 bases and J gave up 4 bases, with 14 bases separating them. The CDR3 protein is CASSLRIQIYGYTF. In DNA, the CDR3 is TGTGCCAGCAGCCTTAGGATCCAGATCTATGGCTACACCTTC.

The gene calls are TRBV19 and TRBJ1-2; the D is unclear. CDR3 size: 13 residues. In germline, CDR1 is LNHDA, CDR2 SQIVND (reference sequence). Trimming pared 5 bases from V and 2 bases from J, leaving 9 bases between. The CDR3 here is CASSYGENYGYTF. In DNA form, the CDR3 reads TGTGCCAGTAGTTATGGGGAGAACTATGGCTACACCTTC.

The chain carries TRBV5-1 and TRBJ1-1; no clear D. The germline V gene encodes CDR1 SGHRS and CDR2 YFSETQ. The V gene lost 6 bases and the J gene lost 11 bases, with 5 bases spanning the gap. The CDR3 runs 8 residues. The DNA for the CDR3 is TGCGCCAGCATGGGGGCTTTCTTT. Residues: CASMGAFF.

The gene calls are TRBV15 and TRBJ2-3; 9 nucleotides agree with TRBD2. After removal of 0 bases from V and 6 bases from J, the junction contained 7 bases not matched to a gene. Germline values: CDR1 LNHNV, CDR2 YYDKDF (reference sequence). CDR3 length: 16 amino acids. The chain's CDR3 is CATSRDPRGGRDTQYF. The CDR3 DNA reads as TGTGCCACCAGCAGAGACCCGCGGGGGGGCCGGGATACGCAGTATTTT.

The chain employs TRBV30 and TRBJ1-5; D might be TRBD1 (5 bases). Trimming left V 1 base short and J 2 bases short, with 9 bases between. Germline V gene lookup returns CDR1 GTSNPN and CDR2 SVGIG (reference sequence). The CDR3 loop spans 14 amino acids. DNA of the CDR3: TGTGCCTGGAGTGCAGGGTTCGGCAATCAGCCCCAGCATTTT. It codes for CAWSAGFGNQPQHF.